Listed below are T cell receptor beta chains from one sample, sequenced in a study of cytomegalovirus exposure and HLA in healthy donors. TCRdb keeps only in-frame clones here, not all; method: immunoSEQ multiplex PCR. The sample yields about 140,000 clones, 70% to 85% seen once. The sample was PBMCs. These receptor sequences come from a middle-aged woman in good health and CMV-seronegative. Each CDR3 is given with its conserved first and last residue. A D gene is named only where the DNA matches it firmly. Clone size appears in some rows only: once, few, many, or a class for an expanded clone.

D | J | V | size | DNA | CDR3
NA | TRBJ2-3 | TRBV12-5 | once | TGTGCTAGTGGCCGGGGGGCATTGAGCACAGATACGCAGTATTTT | CASGRGALSTDTQYF
TRBD2 | TRBJ2-1 | TRBV30 | few | TGTGCCTGGAGTCGGGGGACTAGCCCTAGGGGGAATGAGCAGTTCTTC | CAWSRGTSPRGNEQFF
TRBD1 | TRBJ2-5 | TRBV28 | once | TGTGCCAGCAGCTTAAACAGGGGAAAGGAGACCCAGTACTTC | CASSLNRGKETQYF
TRBD1 | TRBJ1-3 | TRBV18 | NA | TGTGCCAGCTCATCAGACAGGGTACCTGGAAACACCATATATTTT | CASSSDRVPGNTIYF
NA | TRBJ1-1 | TRBV7-9 | NA | TGTGCCAGCATTCCCGGACAGACGAACACTGAAGCTTTCTTT | CASIPGQTNTEAFF
TRBD2 | TRBJ2-1 | TRBV18 | NA | TGTGCCAGCTCAGGGACTAGCGGATACAATGAGCAGTTCTTC | CASSGTSGYNEQFF
TRBD1 | TRBJ1-2 | TRBV7-3 | NA | TGTGCCAGCAGCGAAACTCCGGGACAGGGGGCGGGCTACACCTTC | CASSETPGQGAGYTF
TRBD2 | TRBJ2-3 | TRBV13 | few | TGTGCCAGCAGCTCGACTAGCGGCACAGATACGCAGTATTTT | CASSSTSGTDTQYF
TRBD2 | TRBJ2-1 | TRBV27 | NA | TGTGCCAGCTCTTGGAAAGCGGGAGGTCTAAGCCATGAGCAGTTCTTC | CASSWKAGGLSHEQFF
NA | TRBJ1-1 | TRBV11-2 | few | TGTGCCAGCAGCCCCGTGGACAGTTTGAAAGCTTTCTTT | CASSPVDSLKAFF
TRBD2 | TRBJ2-5 | TRBV5-4 | NA | TGTGCCAGCAACAACCGAAGGGAGGGTACCGGGGAGACCCAGTACTTC | CASNNRREGTGETQYF
NA | TRBJ1-6 | TRBV28 | NA | TGTGCCAGCACTACTTACCCCAGGAGGGATTCACCCCTCCACTTT | CASTTYPRRDSPLHF
TRBD2 | TRBJ2-5 | TRBV28 | NA | TGTGCCAGCAGCAGGGGACTAGCGGGAGCAGCGGAGACCCAGTACTTC | CASSRGLAGAAETQYF
NA | TRBJ2-5 | TRBV7-9 | NA | TGTGCCAGCAGCTTATTCCTGGAGACCCAGTACTTC | CASSLFLETQYF
TRBD1 | TRBJ1-1 | TRBV7-9 | NA | TGTGCCAGCAGCTTTACAGGGGCCACTGAAGCTTTCTTT | CASSFTGATEAFF
TRBD2 | TRBJ2-5 | TRBV27 | NA | TGTGCCAGCAGCCGATTAGCGGGACAAGAGACCCAGTACTTC | CASSRLAGQETQYF
NA | TRBJ1-6 | TRBV10-3 | once | TGTGCCATCAGTGAGTCACAGCAGGGAGGGTGGCCCTTGGATTCACCCCTCCACTTT | CAISESQQGGWPLDSPLHF
NA | TRBJ1-6 | TRBV9 | NA | TGTGCCAGCAGCGTAAACTCGCGGGATTCACCCCTCCACTTT | CASSVNSRDSPLHF
NA | TRBJ2-7 | TRBV7-9 | NA | TGTTCCAGCATCCTCATACCCCCGGGATCCTACGAGCAGTACTTC | CSSILIPPGSYEQYF
NA | TRBJ2-5 | TRBV7-3 | NA | TGTGCCAGCAGCCCAAGGGGGACCAAAGGGGAGACCCAGTACTTC | CASSPRGTKGETQYF
TRBD2 | TRBJ2-7 | TRBV6-5 | NA | TGTGCCAGCAGTTACTCCTTCGGCGGGAGGACCTACGAGCAGTACTTC | CASSYSFGGRTYEQYF
TRBD1 | TRBJ1-5 | TRBV7-8 | NA | TGTGCCAGCAGCGCTCACAGGGGGCAGTTTCAGCCCCAGCATTTT | CASSAHRGQFQPQHF
TRBD1 | TRBJ1-5 | TRBV6-5 | few | TGTGCCAGCAGTGGACAGGGTGTGGATCAGCCCCAGCATTTT | CASSGQGVDQPQHF
TRBD2 | TRBJ2-7 | TRBV10-2 | NA | TGCGCCAGCAGTTGGAGCGGGAGGGCCAAATCCTACGAGCAGTACTTC | CASSWSGRAKSYEQYF
NA | TRBJ2-2 | TRBV14 | once | TGTGCCAGCAGCCAAGATCGAGGGGGTCTGGGCACCGGGGAGCTGTTTTTT | CASSQDRGGLGTGELFF
NA | TRBJ1-2 | TRBV4-1 | few | TGCGCCAGCAGCCGGCGATCAGGGATTGACTATGGCTACACCTTC | CASSRRSGIDYGYTF
TRBD1 | TRBJ2-7 | TRBV7-6 | NA | TGTGCCAGCAGCAAACAGACAGGGCTATCAGTGGGCGAGCAGTACTTC | CASSKQTGLSVGEQYF
NA | TRBJ1-3 | TRBV7-8 | NA | TGTGCCAGCAGCAGCCGAATCTCTGGAAACACCATATATTTT | CASSSRISGNTIYF
NA | TRBJ2-7 | TRBV5-1 | NA | TGCGCCAGCAGCTTGAACAGCCCCTACGAGCAGTACTTC | CASSLNSPYEQYF
NA | TRBJ2-3 | TRBV28 | NA | TGTGCCAGCACGGTAGCAGATACGCAGTATTTT | CASTVADTQYF
TRBD1 | TRBJ1-5 | TRBV28 | NA | TGTGCCACCAGACAGGGGCCGAGCAATCAGCCCCAGCATTTT | CATRQGPSNQPQHF
NA | TRBJ2-5 | TRBV29-1 | once | TGCAGCGTTGAAGAACCTAGGGAGACCCAGTACTTC | CSVEEPRETQYF
TRBD1 | TRBJ1-1 | TRBV28 | NA | TGTGCCAGCAGTTTATGGGCAGGGGGGTTGAACACTGAAGCTTTCTTT | CASSLWAGGLNTEAFF
NA | TRBJ2-7 | TRBV7-2 | NA | TGTGCCAGCAGTTTTGCTGGGTCCGGGGAGGACGAGCAGTACTTC | CASSFAGSGEDEQYF
TRBD2 | TRBJ2-7 | TRBV28 | NA | TGTGCCAGCAGAAACGGGGGGGGCTCCTACGAGCAGTACTTC | CASRNGGGSYEQYF
TRBD2 | TRBJ2-5 | TRBV28 | NA | TGTGCCAGCAGTTCGTCCGGGGGGGGTAGGCAAGAGACCCAGTACTTC | CASSSSGGGRQETQYF
TRBD1 | TRBJ2-7 | TRBV28 | NA | TGTGCCAGCAGCTCCCGGGACAGGGCTTCCGAGCAGTACTTC | CASSSRDRASEQYF
NA | TRBJ2-1 | TRBV9 | NA | TGTGCCAGCAGCGTAGATCTAGTTGGGAATGAGCAGTTCTTC | CASSVDLVGNEQFF
NA | TRBJ2-1 | TRBV10-1 | NA | TGCGCCAGCAGTGAGACGCGGTCCCGCTCCTACAATGAGCAGTTCTTC | CASSETRSRSYNEQFF
TRBD2 | TRBJ2-3 | TRBV10-3 | NA | TGTGCCATCAACCTAGGACTAGTCGCAGATACGCAGTATTTT | CAINLGLVADTQYF
NA | TRBJ2-6 | TRBV7-9 | NA | TGTGCCAGCAGCTTAGTAGGGGCTGGGGCCAACGTCCTGACTTTC | CASSLVGAGANVLTF
NA | TRBJ1-4 | TRBV28 | NA | TGTGCCAGCAGTTCTGGGCCGGGATCGACTAATGAAAAACTGTTTTTT | CASSSGPGSTNEKLFF
NA | TRBJ2-7 | TRBV18 | NA | TGTGCCAGCTCACCAGGACAGGCGGGGACCTACGAGCAGTACTTC | CASSPGQAGTYEQYF
NA | TRBJ2-1 | TRBV19 | NA | TGTGCCAGTACCAAGACAGTGAGCTCCTACAATGAGCAGTTCTTC | CASTKTVSSYNEQFF
TRBD1 | TRBJ2-1 | TRBV27 | NA | TGTGCCAGCAGGACAGGGCAATACAATGAGCAGTTCTTC | CASRTGQYNEQFF
NA | TRBJ1-2 | TRBV7-9 | NA | TGTGCCAGCAGCTTAGTGGCGGGATCTAACTATGGCTACACCTTC | CASSLVAGSNYGYTF
NA | TRBJ1-3 | TRBV30 | NA | TGTGCCTGGAGTGCGATGGGGGACTGGTTTTCGCTAAGTCTTCGCTCTGGAAACACCATATATTTT | CAWSAMGDWFSLSLRSGNTIYF
NA | TRBJ2-7 | TRBV2 | NA | TGTGCCAGCAGGGCCCTCGGGGACGAGCAGTACTTC | CASRALGDEQYF
NA | TRBJ1-5 | TRBV19 | NA | TGTGCCAGTAGTATGATGGGCAGGGTTACCAATCAGCCCCAGCATTTT | CASSMMGRVTNQPQHF
TRBD1 | TRBJ2-7 | TRBV13 | NA | TGTGCCAGCAGCCCCGGACAGGCGCCGTCCTACGAGCAGTACTTC | CASSPGQAPSYEQYF
NA | TRBJ1-5 | TRBV5-8 | NA | TGTGCCAGCAGCTTCCGGGGGCCCCAGCATTTT | CASSFRGPQHF
NA | TRBJ1-4 | TRBV4-1 | NA | TGCGCCAGCAGCCGGAAATCGACCAGGGAATTGGGTAATGAAAAACTGTTTTTT | CASSRKSTRELGNEKLFF
NA | TRBJ2-1 | TRBV4-1 | NA | TGCGCCAGCAGCCAAGCCGACAATGAGCAGTTCTTC | CASSQADNEQFF
NA | TRBJ2-7 | TRBV7-6 | NA | TGTGCCAGCAGCTTAGTAGTCAGGGGATCTGTCTACGAGCAGTACTTC | CASSLVVRGSVYEQYF
NA | TRBJ1-1 | TRBV6-5 | NA | TGTGCCAGCAGTTACTCAAGGGGAGGTGGGGGCACTGAAGCTTTCTTT | CASSYSRGGGGTEAFF
NA | TRBJ1-5 | TRBV4-3 | NA | TGCGCCAGCAGCCAAGGCTGGCAGGGCAGGGCCAGGTGTCAGCCCCAGCATTTT | CASSQGWQGRARCQPQHF